Ten or more counts support the clone carrying this TCR beta chain. The target antigen is unknown. The CDR3 sequence is 11 residues long. V lost 8 bases and J lost 7, with 11 bases in between. Germline CDR1 is ENHRY and CDR2 is SYGVKD. The data originate from a study of post-analysis software for immune sequencing data. Background on the study: Patients with relapsing-remitting, secondary progressive and progressive-relapsing multiple sclerosis courses were all represented.

Unique molecular identifiers were built into the TCR beta cDNA libraries. TCRdb processed the PCR reads anew with MiXCR; each CDR3 protein has one entry. The data show around 260,000 distinct CDR3 sequences, approximately 34% seen once. Study outcomes and limitations: Strong same-batch co-clustering of samples appeared with F measure clustering. When compared against controls, multiple sclerosis patients showed significantly lower normalized Chao1 diversity. Included in a set of about five TRBV segments more frequent in patients than controls were TRBV5-6, TRBV5-1 and TRBV20-1.

This chain connects TRBV10-3 to TRBJ1-1; tentatively, D is TRBD1 (5 bases). Sequencing input: blood. The receptor was isolated from a girl aged 5-17 years with multiple sclerosis. The CDR3 coding sequence is TGTGCCATCGAAGGGGAGGGTGAAGCTTTCTTT. Its translation: CAIEGEGEAFF.